The 19 T cell receptor beta chains presented below share a single source sample, sequenced in a study of identical twins. TCRdb used MiXCR to reprocess the 5' RACE reads, holding one entry per CDR3 protein. The repertoire holds more than 400,000 distinct CDR3 sequences, roughly 15% seen once, with less than 0.5% in the top ten. The data also belong to a second study, concerning yellow fever vaccine responses in identical twins.

Sequencing input: CD4+ T cells sorted from blood. The receptors were sampled from a woman aged 18 to 35 in good health.

This clonotype occurred a few times. CDR3 nucleotide sequence: TGTGCCAGCCGAACACCACAGGGCGCCGCCCTCCACTTT. Encoded protein: CASRTPQGAALHF. The genes are TRBV6-1 and TRBJ1-6; tentatively, D is TRBD1 (6 bases). The CDR3 has 13 amino acids. The ends were cut back, 8 bases at V and 14 bases at J, with 19 bases in the middle. Germline CDR1 and CDR2: MNHNS and SASEGT.

The chain is built from TRBV29-1 and TRBJ1-2, with a weak D call TRBD1 (5 bases). The germline V gene encodes CDR1 SQVTM and CDR2 ANQGSEA. The CDR3 has 13 residues. The V gene lost 3 bases and the J gene lost 2 bases, with 10 bases spanning the gap. The CDR3 protein is CSVEWGVNYGYTF. As DNA, the CDR3 is TGCAGCGTTGAGTGGGGGGTGAACTATGGCTACACCTTC.

This clonotype was observed at least ten times. The chain joins TRBV12-3 or TRBV12-4 to TRBJ1-1; D ambiguous. The CDR3 spans 12 residues. Deletions cut 3 bases from V and 8 bases from J, with 10 bases between. The chain's CDR3 is CASSLWGWEAFF. As DNA, the CDR3 is TGTGCCAGCAGTTTGTGGGGTTGGGAAGCTTTCTTT.

This clonotype was counted many times. The gene calls are TRBV10-3 and TRBJ2-7; weak D call: TRBD2 (5 bases). Germline V gene lookup returns CDR1 ENHRY and CDR2 SYGVKD. V dropped 6 bases and J dropped 5 bases, with 11 bases sitting between them. CDR3 length equals 12 residues. The CDR3 region is CAISDTRNEQYV. CDR3 DNA: TGTGCCATCAGCGATACTAGAAACGAGCAGTACGTC.

This clonotype was picked up one time. The chain joins TRBV19 to TRBJ2-5, with D perhaps TRBD1 or TRBD2 (5 bases each). V lost 8 bases to trimming and J lost 1 base, with 17 bases between them. The CDR3 has 15 residues. From germline, CDR1 is LNHDA and CDR2 SQIVND (reference sequence). In DNA, the CDR3 is TGTGCCAGTTCGAATACGGGGACCACCCAAGAGACCCAGTACTTC. Translating it yields CASSNTGTTQETQYF.

This clonotype was detected many times. The chain links TRBV6-5 to TRBJ2-5; 11 nucleotides match TRBD2. V was clipped by 0 bases and J by 5 bases; unmatched bases: 5. This CDR3 has 16 residues. CDR1 MNHEY and CDR2 SVGAGI come from the germline V gene. The CDR3, as DNA: TGTGCCAGCAGTTACTCGACTAGCGGGATCTCGGAGACCCAGTACTTC. It yields the protein CASSYSTSGISETQYF.

There are a few counts of this clonotype. The chain uses TRBV28 and TRBJ1-2; D uncertain. Trimming took off 4 bases at V and 2 bases at J, with 8 bases between the two ends. Germline-derived CDR1 and CDR2 are MDHEN and SYDVKM. CDR3 length: 13 residues. The CDR3 is CASSSEGNYGYTF. Here the CDR3 DNA reads TGTGCCAGCAGTTCGGAAGGGAACTATGGCTACACCTTC.

The V call is TRBV4-2, the J call TRBJ2-2; 7 nucleotides line up with TRBD2. Germline lookup yields CDR1 LGHNA and CDR2 YNFKEQ. The CDR3 consists of 19 residues. After removal of 0 bases from V and 7 bases from J, the junction contained 17 bases not matched to a gene. CDR3 residues: CASSQERESPGGYSGELFF. The CDR3 DNA sequence: TGTGCCAGCAGCCAAGAGCGGGAGTCCCCCGGCGGGTATAGCGGGGAGCTGTTTTTT.

The gene calls are TRBV7-2 and TRBJ2-1; D is possibly TRBD1 (6 bases). Germline loops: CDR1 SGHTA, CDR2 FQGNSA. V lost 6 bases to trimming and J lost 0 bases, with 12 bases between them. CDR3 size: 15 residues. The CDR3 loop reads CASRTGLSSYNEQFF. DNA for the CDR3: TGTGCCAGCAGGACAGGACTGAGCTCCTACAATGAGCAGTTCTTC.

The chain recombines TRBV2 with TRBJ2-1; a possible D gene is TRBD1 (6 bases). The germline CDR1 and CDR2 sequences are SNHLY and FYNNEI. The CDR3 runs to 14 residues. The V end was cut by 8 bases, the J end by 4 bases, with 15 bases between. CDR3 sequence reads: CASAGDGQYNEQFF. CDR3 nucleotide sequence: TGTGCCAGCGCTGGAGACGGACAGTACAATGAGCAGTTCTTC.

The chain combines TRBV6-1 with TRBJ1-2; D is uncertain. Trimming shortened V by 5 bases and J by 0 bases, and 16 bases separated the two germline ends. Germline loops: CDR1 MNHNS, CDR2 SASEGT. The CDR3 is 16 residues long. This chain's CDR3 is CASSRLVTTPNYGYTF. The CDR3 region has the DNA TGTGCCAGCAGTCGCCTCGTGACCACACCTAACTATGGCTACACCTTC.

This clonotype was seen a handful of times. The chain recombines TRBV29-1 with TRBJ2-3; tentative D call: TRBD2 (5 bases). The CDR3 totals 16 residues. The germline V and J ends were trimmed by 6 bases and 1 base, with 20 bases remaining between them. The germline CDR1 and CDR2 sequences are SQVTM and ANQGSEA. In DNA, the CDR3 is TGCAGCGTGAGGGTCCTAGGAACACAACGCACAGATACGCAGTATTTT. It encodes CSVRVLGTQRTDTQYF.

Turning to this clonotype: Mismatch with germline at one junction end may stem from a read error. The chain combines TRBV5-1 with TRBJ2-2; 8 bases align to TRBD1. The CDR3 is 17 residues long. In germline, CDR1 is SGHRS, CDR2 YFSETQ. In nucleotides, the CDR3 is TGCGCCAGCAGCCCAGCCGACAGGGGACAGGTGGCCGGGGTGCTGTTTTTT. It is translated as CASSPADRGQVAGVLFF. The full variable domain, its missing parts supplied by reference TRBV5-1 and TRBJ2-2, is KAGVTQTPRYLIKTRGQQVTLSCSPISGHRSVSWYQQTPGQGLQFLFEYFSETQRNKGNFPGRFSGRQFSNSRSEMNVSTLELGDSALYLCASSPADRGQVAGVLFFGEGSRLTVL.

CDR3 residues: CASSPLQGYEQYF. For the CDR3, the DNA is TGTGCCAGCAGCCCACTACAGGGGTACGAGCAGTACTTC. The chain joins TRBV7-6 to TRBJ2-7; 7 bases align to TRBD1. The CDR3 extends over 13 amino acids. With V trimmed by 5 bases and J by 4 bases, 5 bases remained unmatched. From germline, CDR1 is SGHVS and CDR2 FNYEAQ. Full variable domain (missing parts from reference TRBV7-6 and TRBJ2-7): GAGVSQSPRYKVTKRGQDVALRCDPISGHVSLYWYRQALGQGPEFLTYFNYEAQQDKSGLPNDRFSAERPEGSISTLTIQRTEQRDSAMYRCASSPLQGYEQYFGPGTRLTVT.

The chain combines TRBV5-1 with TRBJ2-1, with 8 bases fitting TRBD1. Germline lookup yields CDR1 SGHRS and CDR2 YFSETQ. The CDR3 is 15 residues long. The trim removed 4 bases at V and 8 bases at J, leaving 11 bases unmatched. The CDR3 nucleotides read TGCGCCAGCAGCGAAACAGGGGGAACTGTCTATGAGCAGTTCTTC. Protein product: CASSETGGTVYEQFF.

This clonotype was seen a handful of times. This chain uses TRBV18 with TRBJ1-1, with D unclear. The CDR3 runs 15 residues. Per the germline V gene, CDR1 is KGHSH and CDR2 is LQKENI. Between the trimmed V and J ends, which lost 3 bases and 2 bases, there was a span of 13 bases. CDR3 protein: CASSPLQNTNTEAFF. CDR3 nucleotides: TGTGCCAGCTCACCGTTACAGAACACTAACACTGAAGCTTTCTTT.

A few counts support this clonotype. V and J are TRBV20-1 and TRBJ2-5; 13 nucleotides line up with TRBD2. Germline V CDR1 and CDR2: DFQATT, SNEGSKA (reference sequence). This CDR3 spans 15 amino acids. Trimming removed 6 bases from V and 4 bases from J; junction bases left unmatched: 8. The CDR3 sequence: CSARTSGGVGETQYF. CDR3 bases: TGCAGTGCCCGGACTAGCGGGGGAGTCGGAGAGACCCAGTACTTC.

At least ten counts were recorded for this clonotype. The CDR3 nucleotides are TGCGCCAGCAGCTTGGGCTGCGAGAGAGGCACCTACGAGCAGTACGTC. This sequence encodes CASSLGCERGTYEQYV. The chain couples TRBV5-1 to TRBJ2-7; no definite D call. The V end was cut by 0 bases, the J end by 2 bases, with 15 bases between. The germline gives CDR1 SGHRS, CDR2 YFSETQ. CDR3 length: 16 amino acids.

There are a few counts of this clonotype. The chain is built from TRBV12-3 or TRBV12-4 and TRBJ1-6; the D is unclear. There are 14 residues in the CDR3. The V gene lost 6 bases and the J gene lost 8 bases, with 14 bases spanning the gap. In DNA, the CDR3 is TGTGCCAGCAGAAAAGACGGTCGCTATTCACCCCTCCACTTT. As protein: CASRKDGRYSPLHF.